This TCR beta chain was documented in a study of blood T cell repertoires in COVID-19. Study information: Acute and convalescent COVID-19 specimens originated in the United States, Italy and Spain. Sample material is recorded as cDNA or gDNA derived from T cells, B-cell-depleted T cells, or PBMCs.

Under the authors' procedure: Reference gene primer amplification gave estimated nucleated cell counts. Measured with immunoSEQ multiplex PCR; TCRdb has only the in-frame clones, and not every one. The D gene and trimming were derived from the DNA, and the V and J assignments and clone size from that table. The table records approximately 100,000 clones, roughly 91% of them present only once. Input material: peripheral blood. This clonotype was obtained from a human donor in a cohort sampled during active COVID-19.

Here the CDR3 reads CASSYTGSPGNTIYF. The CDR3 coding sequence is TGTGCCAGCAGTTACACAGGGTCCCCTGGAAACACCATATATTTT. The rearrangement links TRBV6-5 to TRBJ1-3; D is possibly TRBD1 (6 bases). This CDR3 is built from 15 residues. Germline V lookup: CDR1 MNHEY, CDR2 SVGAGI. The V and J ends lost 2 bases and 2 bases respectively, with 10 bases between them.